The TCR beta chain under discussion was sequenced for a study of T cell responses to AZD1222 COVID-19 vaccine (dated by TCRdb to the early 2020s). For context, the study as a whole: AZD1222 recipients with second doses at about 4 weeks or about 12 weeks were pooled, because spike-specific TCR depth and breadth did not differ between schedules. Trial participants were enrolled by age into 18-55, 56-69 and 70-plus year subgroups, with roughly 160, 29 and 62 TCR-sequenced participants respectively. TCR sequencing was performed for roughly 250 trial participants, of whom approximately 200 were given two doses of AZD1222 and around 25 were given two doses of MenACWY control vaccine.

The germline V end is reduced by 4 bases and the J end by 6 bases; junction bases left unmatched: 2. From cysteine to phenylalanine, the CDR3 is 14 amino acids long. Of the read, only the CDR3 DNA is kept; its 42 bases are in frame from base 1. From the germline V gene (reference sequence), CDR1 is SGHKS and CDR2 is YYEKEE. The sample's time point label, decoded: baseline before first vaccination. Vaccinee samples came from UK trials COV001 and COV002, including a single-blind randomized controlled phase 2/3 trial of AZD1222 (ChAdOx1 nCoV-19) in healthy adults. For TCRbeta chain sequencing, PBMC samples from trial participants were taken at day 0 and at day 28 after the second dose. Remarks on this clone: It has no known antigen specificity. Base quality data are lacking; no much larger clone is found one base away.

What the study reported, not specific to this receptor: The 56-69-year group was small, and its depth increase did not reach significance, likely because of low power. CD4 TCRs associated with the vaccine covered the entire spike protein, and the dominant responses were in regions 160-218 and 743-854. After two AZD1222 doses, spike-specific TCR breadth and depth were significantly higher than at day 0 and than in MenACWY recipients. Because no samples from the day 14 peak response were available, repertoires could be characterized only after the peak T cell response. Reportedly, close to half of the unique spike-specific TCRs recognized epitopes lying outside the regions that are mutated in the B.1.351 and B.1.1.7 variants. Participants were mostly white British, with more females than males. The authors suggested clonal diversity may have been underestimated. Conclusions about previously exposed vaccinees were limited because only five to seven AZD1222 recipients were SARS-CoV-2 seropositive at baseline.

The CDR3 regions of human TCRbeta chains were subjected to immunosequencing. Turning to the authors' computational methods: Repertoire TCRs were matched against a reference library of SARS-CoV-2-specific TCRs generated with the MIRA antigen-specificity platform. Breadth was defined as the fraction of unique TCRs that were SARS-CoV-2-associated. Depth was defined as the fraction of total T cells that were SARS-CoV-2-associated. Using the MIRA data, each spike-specific TCR was assigned both to the spike region to which the TCR was reactive and to a CD4 or CD8 class. Log10-transformed breadth and depth values were compared by one-way ANOVA with Sidak's multiple comparisons tests. In its TCRdb copy, this immuneACCESS table keeps in-frame sequences only and misses some clones. Where compared with another copy, unresolved V genes explain less than half of these, and the others have no known cause. The V and J calls and clone size were taken over from that table, and D and trimming were inferred from the DNA. The sample table lists 100,000 to 150,000 clones, approximately 86% of them with a count of one. Clones ranked in the top ten supply approximately 12% of the sample.

The receptor comes from an adult in good health. The chain was built from TRBV5-5 and TRBJ2-2, with 11 middle bases fitting TRBD1. The material was peripheral blood, obtained on day 0 of AZD1222 vaccination. The nucleotides are TGTGCCAGCAGCGCGGGACAGGGGGCCGGGGAGCTGTTTTTT. Its amino acids are CASSAGQGAGELFF.